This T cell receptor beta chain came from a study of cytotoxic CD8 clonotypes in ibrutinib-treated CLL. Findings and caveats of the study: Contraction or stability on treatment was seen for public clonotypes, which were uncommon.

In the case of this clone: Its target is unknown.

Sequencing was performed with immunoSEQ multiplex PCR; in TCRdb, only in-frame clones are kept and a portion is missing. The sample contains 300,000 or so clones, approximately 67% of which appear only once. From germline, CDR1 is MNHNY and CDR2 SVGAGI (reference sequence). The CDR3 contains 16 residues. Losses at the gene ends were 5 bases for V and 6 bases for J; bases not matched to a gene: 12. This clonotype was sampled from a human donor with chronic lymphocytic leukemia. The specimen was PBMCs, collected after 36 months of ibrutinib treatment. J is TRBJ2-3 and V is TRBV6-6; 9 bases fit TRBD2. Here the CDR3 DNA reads TGTGCCAGCAGTCACCCCCTAGCGGGGCGTGCGGATACGCAGTATTTT. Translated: CASSHPLAGRADTQYF.